The clone carrying this T cell receptor beta chain was counted at least ten times. This record comes from a study of read filtering for tumor transcriptome and immune sequencing. This library used 300 to 500 ng RNA and molecular barcoded adaptors spanning alpha/delta and beta/gamma chains. MiXCR was run by TCRdb on the reads, yielding one entry per CDR3 protein. The table records around 40,000 distinct CDR3 sequences, approximately 15% of them present only once. V was pared by 5 bases and J by 6 bases, with 5 bases of the junction left unmatched. The V gene's germline CDR1 is SGHDT and CDR2 YYEEEE. The CDR3 loop spans 15 amino acids.

The TCR originated in a donor older than 35 with multiple myeloma. The rearrangement links TRBV5-6 to TRBJ2-1, with TRBD2 matching over 13 bases. Source material: a population of CD138-negative cells sorted from bone marrow. DNA for the CDR3: TGTGCCAGCAGGAGGACTAGCGGGAGAATCAATGAGCAGTTCTTC. It translates to CASRRTSGRINEQFF. The full variable domain, in which reference TRBV5-6 and TRBJ2-1 provide the parts outside the CDR3, is DAGVTQSPTHLIKTRGQQVTLRCSPKSGHDTVSWYQQALGQGPQFIFQYYEEEERQRGNFPDRFSGHQFPNYSSELNVNALLLGDSALYLCASRRTSGRINEQFFGPGTRLTVL.